Sequencing of this TCR beta chain was carried out in a study of T cell responses to AZD1222 COVID-19 vaccine. Study-wide results and caveats: Clonal diversity may have been underestimated in mostly white British donors. Spike-specific TCR breadth and depth were elevated following two AZD1222 doses.

Sequencing used immunoSEQ multiplex PCR; TCRdb keeps in-frame clones, though not all of them. The sample lists 250,000 to 300,000 clones; approximately 94% were seen once. The V gene lost 5 bases and the J gene lost 7 bases, with 18 bases spanning the gap. Per the germline V gene, CDR1 is LNHDA and CDR2 is SQIVND (reference sequence). The CDR3 totals 15 residues. Concerning this clone: The target antigen is unknown.

This specimen was peripheral blood, taken 28 days after the second AZD1222 dose. The rearrangement uses TRBV19 and TRBJ1-5; weak D call: TRBD1 (5 bases). The origin of this receptor is an adult who received the AZD1222 COVID-19 vaccine. CDR3 region: CASSLSPAGMQPQHF. As DNA, the CDR3 is TGTGCCAGTAGTCTCTCCCCCGCAGGGATGCAGCCCCAGCATTTT.